The 8 T cell receptor beta chains below were found in one sample sequenced in a study of shared clonotypes between healthy human individuals. Data came from immunoSEQ multiplex PCR; TCRdb stores just in-frame clones and leaves some out. This table holds about 2.2 million clones, roughly 91% found once. As defined, naive CD8 cells were CD45RO-negative and positively selected for CCR7, with terminally differentiated effector memory CD45RA+ cells excluded. Material: naive CD8+ T cells from PBMCs. These receptors all stem from a man younger than 35 in good health. Some clones in this sample may be carry-over from other donors' samples.

DNA of the CDR3: TGTGCCAGCAGCGTTAGCGACGGTGAGCAGTTCTTC. Amino acids: CASSVSDGEQFF. This chain uses TRBV9 with TRBJ2-1; a possible D gene is TRBD2 (5 bases). The CDR3 has 12 amino acids. V lost 2 bases to trimming and J lost 9 bases, with 9 bases between them. Germline V gene lookup returns CDR1 SGDLS and CDR2 YYNGEE.

A single count supports this clone. The chain couples TRBV11-2 to TRBJ2-2; D gene ambiguous. Germline V gives CDR1 SGHAT, CDR2 FQNNGV. Trimming took off 2 bases at V and 5 bases at J, with 12 bases between the two ends. This CDR3 region has 15 residues. CDR3 sequence: CASSLSLVTTGELFF. The CDR3, as DNA: TGTGCCAGCAGCTTAAGTCTCGTAACGACCGGGGAGCTGTTTTTT.

This sequence joins TRBV5-1 and TRBJ2-5; a possible D gene is TRBD2 (6 bases). CDR3 size: 14 residues. Per the germline V gene, CDR1 is SGHRS and CDR2 is YFSETQ. V lost 0 bases and J lost 5, with 11 bases in between. The CDR3 sequence is CASSLGRRDETQYF. For the CDR3, the DNA is TGCGCCAGCAGCTTGGGTCGGAGGGACGAGACCCAGTACTTC.

J is TRBJ2-1 and V is TRBV6-6; the match to TRBD1 covers 7 bases. CDR3 length: 13 residues. J gave up 13 bases and V 6 bases, and 12 bases lay outside the gene matches. The germline CDR1 and CDR2 sequences are MNHNY and SVGAGI (reference sequence). This CDR3 is CASRTGDSKNQFF. The CDR3 DNA sequence: TGTGCCAGCAGAACCGGGGACAGTAAGAATCAGTTCTTC.

The chain employs TRBV7-3 and TRBJ2-1; TRBD1 might be the D (7 bases). Germline-derived CDR1 and CDR2 are SGHTA and FQGTGA. Between the trimmed V and J ends, which lost 5 bases and 4 bases, there was a span of 18 bases. The CDR3 spans 16 residues. This CDR3 is CASSPRDSRGYNEQFF. The CDR3 nucleotides are TGTGCCAGCAGCCCCAGGGACAGCCGGGGGTACAATGAGCAGTTCTTC.

The V call is TRBV5-4, the J call TRBJ2-1; D remains unclear. This CDR3 has 16 amino acids. Trimming took off 5 bases at V and 0 bases at J, with 15 bases between the two ends. Germline V lookup: CDR1 SGHNT, CDR2 YYREEE (reference sequence). The CDR3: CASSYRPSSSYNEQFF. The CDR3 bases are TGTGCCAGCAGTTACCGACCGTCGAGCTCCTACAATGAGCAGTTCTTC.

This clone was seen a single time. The same CDR3 also results from other DNA sequences found in this sample. The gene calls are TRBV4-1 and TRBJ1-1; no definite D call. Trimming pared 2 bases from V and 5 bases from J, leaving 6 bases between. The CDR3 extends over 12 amino acids. Looked up from germline, CDR1 is MGHRA and CDR2 is YSYEKL. CDR3 DNA: TGCGCCAGCAGCCAAAGAGGGACTGAAGCTTTCTTT. Its protein product is CASSQRGTEAFF.

This sequence joins TRBV19 and TRBJ2-7; TRBD1 aligns across 7 bases. CDR1 and CDR2 (germline): LNHDA, SQIVND (reference sequence). V was clipped by 5 bases and J by 7 bases; unmatched bases: 8. The CDR3 contains 13 residues. CDR3 coding DNA: TGTGCCAGTAGTGCAGGACAGGTGAGGGAGCAGTACTTC. Amino acid sequence: CASSAGQVREQYF.